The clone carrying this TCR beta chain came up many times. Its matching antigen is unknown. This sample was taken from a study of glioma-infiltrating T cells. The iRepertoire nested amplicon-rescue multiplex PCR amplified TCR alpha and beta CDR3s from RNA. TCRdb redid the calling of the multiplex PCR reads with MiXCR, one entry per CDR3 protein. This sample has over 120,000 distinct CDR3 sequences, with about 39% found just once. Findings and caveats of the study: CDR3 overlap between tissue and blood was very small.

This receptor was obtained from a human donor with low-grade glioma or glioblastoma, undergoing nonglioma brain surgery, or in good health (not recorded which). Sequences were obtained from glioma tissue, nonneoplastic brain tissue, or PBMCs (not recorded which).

The chain's CDR3 is CASSSDGLYEQYF. In DNA form, the CDR3 reads TGTGCCAGCAGTTCTGACGGACTCTACGAGCAGTACTTC. The chain carries TRBV27 and TRBJ2-7, with TRBD2 as a possible D gene (5 bases). The CDR3 sequence is 13 residues long. Trimming took off 4 bases at V and 3 bases at J, with 10 bases between the two ends. Germline lookup yields CDR1 MNHEY and CDR2 SMNVEV (reference sequence).